This entry lists 28 T cell receptor beta chains sequenced from one sample in a study of OX40 agonist ivuxolimab in advanced cancers. Assay used: immunoSEQ multiplex PCR; TCRdb lists only in-frame clones, some missing. The sample lists approximately 64,000 clones, about 87% occurring once. The source was CD4+ or CD8+ T cells sorted from blood, collected in a trial of the OX40 agonist ivuxolimab. These receptors were collected from an adult with an advanced solid tumor such as melanoma, head and neck, liver or kidney cancer.

The chain recombines TRBV9 with TRBJ1-1; no definite D call. V gave up 0 bases and J gave up 2 bases, with 8 bases separating them. Germline lookup yields CDR1 SGDLS and CDR2 YYNGEE. The CDR3 loop spans 14 amino acids. Here the CDR3 reads CASSVGGSNTEAFF. CDR3 DNA: TGTGCCAGCAGCGTAGGTGGATCAAACACTGAAGCTTTCTTT.

The rearrangement links TRBV2 to TRBJ1-5, with a tentative D call TRBD1 (6 bases). This CDR3 comprises 15 residues. Germline CDR1 reads SNHLY; CDR2 reads FYNNEI. V was clipped by 3 bases and J by 5 bases, with 14 bases between them. The CDR3 loop reads CASSDFTGRDQPQHF. DNA for the CDR3: TGTGCCAGCAGTGATTTCACAGGGAGGGATCAGCCCCAGCATTTT.

The chain employs TRBV19 and TRBJ2-3; D is ambiguous. The CDR3 runs 14 residues. Germline CDR1 is LNHDA and CDR2 is SQIVND (reference sequence). V was trimmed by 2 bases and J by 4 bases, leaving 10 bases between them. CDR3 in DNA: TGTGCCAGTAGTATATCCCAGGCCTCAGATACGCAGTATTTT. Translated: CASSISQASDTQYF.

The chain combines TRBV6-6 with TRBJ1-4, with TRBD1 identical over 7 bases. Germline lookup yields CDR1 MNHNY and CDR2 SVGAGI (reference sequence). Trimming cost V 6 bases and J 8 bases; bases outside gene matches: 6. The CDR3 is 13 amino acids. The CDR3 DNA follows: TGTGCCAGCAGCACCGGGACAGCCGAAAAACTGTTTTTT. It is translated as CASSTGTAEKLFF.

The chain combines TRBV5-5 with TRBJ2-3; the D gene is possibly TRBD2 (5 bases). Trimming pared 0 bases from V and 4 bases from J, leaving 9 bases between. CDR1 and CDR2 (germline): SGHKS, YYEKEE (reference sequence). The CDR3 totals 14 residues. The CDR3 here is CASSLGLAPDTQYF. The DNA for the CDR3 is TGTGCCAGCAGCTTGGGCCTAGCACCAGATACGCAGTATTTT.

The chain uses TRBV27 and TRBJ1-3; D gene unclear. The CDR3 runs to 17 residues. The V and J ends lost 0 bases and 1 base respectively, with 13 bases between them. Per the germline V gene, CDR1 is MNHEY and CDR2 is SMNVEV (reference sequence). CDR3 in amino acids: CASSLSAPRVSGNTIYF. The CDR3 DNA reads as TGTGCCAGCAGTTTATCGGCCCCGAGGGTATCTGGAAACACCATATATTTT.

The rearrangement uses TRBV28 and TRBJ1-3; D perhaps matches TRBD1 (6 bases). The length of the CDR3 is 14 residues. V lost 5 bases to trimming and J lost 2 bases, with 10 bases between them. Germline V lookup: CDR1 MDHEN, CDR2 SYDVKM. The CDR3 loop reads CASSPRGAGNTIYF. CDR3 DNA sequence: TGTGCCAGCAGTCCAAGGGGGGCTGGAAACACCATATATTTT.

The chain joins TRBV28 to TRBJ2-5; D possibly corresponds to TRBD1 (6 bases). The CDR3 runs to 14 residues. V gave up 7 bases and J gave up 1 base, with 13 bases separating them. In germline, CDR1 is MDHEN, CDR2 SYDVKM. CDR3 sequence: CASNYKGGQETQYF. The CDR3 coding sequence is TGTGCCAGCAATTACAAAGGGGGCCAAGAGACCCAGTACTTC.

The chain combines TRBV27 with TRBJ2-3; D remains ambiguous. V was pared by 5 bases and J by 6 bases, with 18 bases between. The CDR3 has 15 residues. From germline, CDR1 is MNHEY and CDR2 SMNVEV (reference sequence). CDR3 DNA: TGTGCCAGCAGTCCGTCAGACACCGGTGGGGATACGCAGTATTTT. This codes for CASSPSDTGGDTQYF.

This chain links TRBV28 with TRBJ2-3, with TRBD1 matching over 8 bases. CDR1 is MDHEN and CDR2 is SYDVKM in the germline V gene. Unmatched junction bases numbered 6, after V lost 6 bases and J lost 1 base. The CDR3 is 15 residues long. In nucleotides, the CDR3 is TGTGCCAGCAGCCTACCAGGGGGCGGCACAGATACGCAGTATTTT. Its protein is CASSLPGGGTDTQYF. Full variable domain (missing parts from reference TRBV28 and TRBJ2-3): DVKVTQSSRYLVKRTGEKVFLECVQDMDHENMFWYRQDPGLGLRLIYFSYDVKMKEKGDIPEGYSVSREKKERFSLILESASTNQTSMYLCASSLPGGGTDTQYFGPGTRLTVL.

The chain uses TRBV5-4 and TRBJ2-3, with no clear D. Per the germline V gene, CDR1 is SGHNT and CDR2 is YYREEE (reference sequence). V dropped 4 bases and J dropped 5 bases, with 11 bases sitting between them. CDR3 length: 13 residues. This CDR3 reads CASSGELIDTQYF. DNA for the CDR3: TGTGCCAGCAGCGGGGAACTTATAGATACGCAGTATTTT. Supplemented by reference TRBV5-4 and TRBJ2-3, the full variable domain reads ETGVTQSPTHLIKTRGQQVTLRCSSQSGHNTVSWYQQALGQGPQFIFQYYREEENGRGNFPPRFSGLQFPNYSSELNVNALELDDSALYLCASSGELIDTQYFGPGTRLTVL.

The chain uses TRBV14 and TRBJ2-7, with D unresolved. The germline gives CDR1 SGHDN, CDR2 FVKESK. Deletions cut 0 bases from V and 0 bases from J, with 6 bases between. The CDR3 covers 14 residues. The CDR3 sequence: CASSQDRYSYEQYF. DNA for the CDR3: TGTGCCAGCAGCCAAGATCGGTACTCCTACGAGCAGTACTTC. Complete variable domain (other parts from reference TRBV14 and TRBJ2-7): EAGVTQFPSHSVIEKGQTVTLRCDPISGHDNLYWYRRVMGKEIKFLLHFVKESKQDESGMPNNRFLAERTGGTYSTLKVQPAELEDSGVYFCASSQDRYSYEQYFGPGTRLTVT.

The rearrangement uses TRBV5-4 and TRBJ2-2; the D gene is possibly TRBD1 (5 bases). V shed 2 bases and J shed 7 bases, with 21 bases lying between them. Per germline, CDR1 SGHNT and CDR2 YYREEE (reference sequence). The CDR3 has 17 amino acids. CDR3 in DNA: TGTGCCAGCAGCTTCGACCCCGCAGGGAACGAAATCGGGGAGCTGTTTTTT. Translated: CASSFDPAGNEIGELFF. The whole variable domain, remainder taken from reference TRBV5-4 and TRBJ2-2, is ETGVTQSPTHLIKTRGQQVTLRCSSQSGHNTVSWYQQALGQGPQFIFQYYREEENGRGNFPPRFSGLQFPNYSSELNVNALELDDSALYLCASSFDPAGNEIGELFFGEGSRLTVL.

This sequence joins TRBV28 and TRBJ2-1; D is perhaps TRBD2 (6 bases). Germline V CDR1 and CDR2: MDHEN, SYDVKM. CDR3 length equals 13 residues. Trimming shortened V by 3 bases and J by 7 bases, and 10 bases separated the two germline ends. CDR3 amino acids: CASSFGTFNEQFF. CDR3 DNA sequence: TGTGCCAGCAGTTTCGGGACTTTTAATGAGCAGTTCTTC.

J is TRBJ1-6 and V is TRBV30; TRBD1 aligns across 7 bases. The junction had 14 bases not matched to a gene; V was cut back by 5 bases and J by 7 bases. The CDR3 sequence is 16 residues long. Germline lookup yields CDR1 GTSNPN and CDR2 SVGIG (reference sequence). The CDR3 coding sequence is TGTGCCTGGGGAGTCGTAGGGACAGCATCCAATTCACCCCTCCACTTT. Translating it yields CAWGVVGTASNSPLHF.

The V gene is TRBV6-1, the J gene TRBJ1-5; no definite D call. The CDR3 contains 15 residues. The V gene lost 3 bases and the J gene lost 4 bases, with 13 bases spanning the gap. CDR1 MNHNS and CDR2 SASEGT come from the germline V gene. The CDR3 DNA is TGTGCCAGCAGTGATGGAGGCGAACTAAATCAGCCCCAGCATTTT. It codes for CASSDGGELNQPQHF.

The chain links TRBV7-3 to TRBJ2-7; 9 bases are shared with TRBD1. CDR1 is SGHTA and CDR2 is FQGTGA in the germline V gene. Trimming removed 4 bases from V and 6 bases from J; junction bases left unmatched: 4. The CDR3 contains 13 residues. Written as DNA, the CDR3 is TGTGCCAGCAGCTCGGACAGGGGAGGCGAGCAGTACTTC. This encodes CASSSDRGGEQYF.

The CDR3 DNA sequence: TGCGCCAGCAGCTTTAGGGGCGGGGGCGGGGTTCTGCCTGAAGCTTTCTTT. It encodes CASSFRGGGGVLPEAFF. The V and J genes are TRBV5-1 and TRBJ1-1; a possible D gene is TRBD1 (6 bases). This CDR3 region has 17 residues. The V end lost 2 bases, the J end lost 6 bases, and 23 bases lay between the germline ends. Germline V gene sequence: CDR1 SGHRS, CDR2 YFSETQ.

A few counts support this clone. Different DNA sequences within this sample yield the same CDR3. The chain is built from TRBV7-9 and TRBJ2-7; the D gene is possibly TRBD1 (5 bases). CDR1 is SEHNR and CDR2 is FQNEAQ in the germline V gene (reference sequence). This CDR3 contains 12 residues. V gave up 2 bases and J gave up 3 bases, with 5 bases separating them. CDR3: CASSLQGYEQYF. Here the CDR3 DNA reads TGTGCCAGCAGCTTACAGGGCTACGAGCAGTACTTC.

CDR3 coding DNA: TGTGCCAGCAGCGTAGCTCACTACAATGAGCAGTTCTTC. Translation gives CASSVAHYNEQFF. The V and J genes are TRBV9 and TRBJ2-1; no reliable D call. Germline V gene sequence: CDR1 SGDLS, CDR2 YYNGEE. The CDR3 is 13 residues long. With 0 bases removed from V and 3 bases from J, the gap between germline ends came to 4 bases.

This chain connects TRBV6-5 to TRBJ2-7; D remains ambiguous. The V gene lost 7 bases and the J gene lost 6 bases, with 16 bases spanning the gap. Germline V CDR1 and CDR2: MNHEY, SVGAGI. The CDR3 is 13 residues long. The chain's CDR3 is CASTDSPDLEQYF. The CDR3 coding sequence is TGTGCCAGCACTGACTCTCCGGACCTCGAGCAGTACTTC.

The genes are TRBV6-5 and TRBJ2-1; 9 bases line up with TRBD1. Germline V gives CDR1 MNHEY, CDR2 SVGAGI. Trimming removed 6 bases from V and 4 bases from J; junction bases left unmatched: 7. The CDR3 has 15 amino acids. CDR3 sequence reads: CASRWDREGYNEQFF. The DNA of the CDR3 is TGTGCCAGCAGATGGGACAGGGAAGGGTACAATGAGCAGTTCTTC.

The chain is built from TRBV5-1 and TRBJ2-7; 10 nucleotides line up with TRBD2. The tail of the sequence fits TRBJ2-1 better, so the J call may be wrong. The CDR3 consists of 19 residues. Looked up from germline, CDR1 is SGHRS and CDR2 is YFSETQ. CDR3 coding DNA: TGCGCCAGCAGCCTCCGAGGAAGCGGGAGGGCCATCTCCTACAATGAGCAGTTCTTC. Its protein is CASSLRGSGRAISYNEQFF.

The V call is TRBV11-2, the J call TRBJ2-2; 7 bases are shared with TRBD1. J lost 4 bases, V lost 8 bases, and 4 bases had no gene match. The CDR3 extends over 13 amino acids. Germline values: CDR1 SGHAT, CDR2 FQNNGV. DNA of the CDR3: TGTGCCAGCCGGGACAGCTTCACCGGGGAGCTGTTTTTT. It is translated as CASRDSFTGELFF.

The chain employs TRBV5-1 and TRBJ2-3; D is ambiguous. Germline lookup yields CDR1 SGHRS and CDR2 YFSETQ. Deletions cut 0 bases from V and 4 bases from J, with 12 bases between. The CDR3 loop spans 15 amino acids. In DNA form, the CDR3 reads TGCGCCAGCAGCTTGGCTAGTAAGGTCTCAGATACGCAGTATTTT. This encodes CASSLASKVSDTQYF.

The chain is built from TRBV10-3 and TRBJ2-1, with 7 bases lining up with TRBD2. V was clipped by 3 bases and J by 7 bases; unmatched bases: 6. Germline V gene sequence: CDR1 ENHRY, CDR2 SYGVKD. The CDR3 has 14 residues. As DNA, the CDR3 is TGTGCCATCAGTGAACAGACTAGCACGAATGAGCAGTTCTTC. It encodes CAISEQTSTNEQFF.

In the case of this clone: A much larger clone lies a single base off, so this may be a read error. At the DNA level, this CDR3 is encoded by other sequences in the same sample as well. This rearrangement joins TRBV5-4 to TRBJ2-5, with D maybe TRBD1 (6 bases). Germline V gives CDR1 SGHNT, CDR2 YYREEE (reference sequence). The CDR3 runs 14 residues. Trimming took 0 bases from V and 2 from J, leaving 8 bases between them. The CDR3 sequence: CASSLAGTQETQYF. CDR3 bases: TGTGCCAGCAGCTTGGCCGGGACACAAGAGACCCAGTACTTC.

The CDR3 DNA reads TGTGCCAGCAGCTTCGTTTTGGCAGGGCTTTCTGGAAACACCATATATTTT. Translating it yields CASSFVLAGLSGNTIYF. J is TRBJ1-3 and V is TRBV7-9, with D possibly being TRBD1 (5 bases). Germline CDR1 SEHNR, CDR2 FQNEAQ (reference sequence). Trimming removed 3 bases from V and 1 base from J, with 16 bases in between. The CDR3 contains 17 residues.